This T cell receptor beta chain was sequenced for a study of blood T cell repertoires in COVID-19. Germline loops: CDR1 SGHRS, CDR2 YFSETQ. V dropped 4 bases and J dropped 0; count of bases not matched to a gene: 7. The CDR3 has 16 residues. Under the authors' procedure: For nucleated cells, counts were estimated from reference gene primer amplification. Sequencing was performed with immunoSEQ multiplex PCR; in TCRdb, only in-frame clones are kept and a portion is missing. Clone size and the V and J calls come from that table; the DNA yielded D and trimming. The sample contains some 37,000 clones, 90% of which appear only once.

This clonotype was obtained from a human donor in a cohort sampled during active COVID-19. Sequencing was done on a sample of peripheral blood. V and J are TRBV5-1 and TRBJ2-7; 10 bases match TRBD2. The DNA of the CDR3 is TGCGCCAGCAGCCCTGGACTAGCGGTGAGCTCCTACGAGCAGTACTTC. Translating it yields CASSPGLAVSSYEQYF.